The present TCR beta chain was sequenced within a study of blood T cell repertoires in COVID-19. Study context: Acute and convalescent COVID-19 specimens originated in the United States, Italy and Spain.

This clone was detected once. Original processing notes: Quantification of nucleated cells was approximated via reference gene primer amplification. Sequencing was performed with immunoSEQ multiplex PCR; in TCRdb, only in-frame clones are kept and a portion is missing. V and J calls and clone size are given by that table; D and trimming were obtained from the DNA. The repertoire includes about 150,000 clones, about 88% of them detected once, and about 2.5% sits in the top ten. Germline V gives CDR1 MNHEY, CDR2 SVGEGT. The CDR3 is 14 amino acids. Trimming cost V 5 bases and J 4 bases, with 14 bases left between them.

The chain combines TRBV6-2 or TRBV6-3 with TRBJ1-2; D is unclear. The TCR originated in a human donor with acute or convalescent COVID-19. The donor label of this sample is uncertain. Material for sequencing was peripheral blood. The CDR3 loop reads CASSPRSRSYGYTF. The CDR3 region has the DNA TGTGCCAGCAGTCCCCGGAGTCGAAGCTATGGCTACACCTTC.